This TCR beta chain originates from a study of T cell responses to AZD1222 COVID-19 vaccine. Overall study results and limits: The peak T cell response came first, and repertoires were sampled only after it.

Germline CDR1 is KGHDR and CDR2 is SFDVKD. Between the trimmed V and J ends, which lost 7 bases and 4 bases, there was a span of 21 bases. The CDR3 spans 16 residues. TCRdb's copy holds only in-frame clones and misses some; the assay was immunoSEQ multiplex PCR. The profile shows 150,000 or so clones, around 90% of them singletons. Note on this clone: Its antigen is currently unknown.

The receptor was derived from an adult in good health. The chain combines TRBV24-1 with TRBJ1-2, with D possibly being TRBD1 (6 bases). The sample here was peripheral blood, taken on day 0 of AZD1222 vaccination. The DNA for the CDR3 is TGTGCCACCAGCCAACCAGGGGCCCAGGGGCTCTATGGCTACACCTTC. Its translation: CATSQPGAQGLYGYTF.